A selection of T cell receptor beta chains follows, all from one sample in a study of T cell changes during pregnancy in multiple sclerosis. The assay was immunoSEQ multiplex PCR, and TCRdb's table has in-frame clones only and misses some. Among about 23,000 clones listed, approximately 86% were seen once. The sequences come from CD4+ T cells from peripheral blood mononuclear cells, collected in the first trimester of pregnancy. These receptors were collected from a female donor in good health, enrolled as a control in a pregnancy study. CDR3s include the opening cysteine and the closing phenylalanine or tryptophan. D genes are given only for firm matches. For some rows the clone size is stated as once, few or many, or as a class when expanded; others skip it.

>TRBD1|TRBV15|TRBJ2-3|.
CATSRAGQGGDTQYF
TGTGCCACCAGCAGAGCCGGACAGGGTGGGGATACGCAGTATTTT
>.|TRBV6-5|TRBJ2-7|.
CASFFRGEQYF
TGTGCCAGCTTTTTTCGGGGGGAGCAGTACTTC
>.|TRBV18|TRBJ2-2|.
CASSPIGAENIGELFF
TGTGCCAGCTCACCGATAGGGGCAGAGAACATCGGGGAGCTGTTTTTT
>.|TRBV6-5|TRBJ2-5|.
CASSYSKRETQYF
TGTGCCAGCAGTTACTCGAAACGGGAGACCCAGTACTTC
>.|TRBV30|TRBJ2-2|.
CACLRMSNTGELFF
TGTGCCTGCTTGAGAATGTCGAACACCGGGGAGCTGTTTTTT
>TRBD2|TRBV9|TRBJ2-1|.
CASSPRLAGGTDEQFF
TGTGCCAGCAGCCCCCGACTAGCGGGAGGGACCGATGAGCAGTTCTTC
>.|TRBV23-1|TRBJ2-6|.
CASSPCLTQQSRANVLTF
TGCGCCAGCAGTCCATGTCTTACGCAACAAAGTCGGGCCAACGTCCTGACTTTC
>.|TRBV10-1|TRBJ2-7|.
CASSESGGGSKNEQYF
TGCGCCAGCAGTGAGTCGGGGGGAGGCTCGAAAAACGAGCAGTACTTC
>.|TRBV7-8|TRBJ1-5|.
CASSETNRVGNQPQHF
TGTGCCAGCAGCGAGACCAACAGGGTGGGCAATCAGCCCCAGCATTTT
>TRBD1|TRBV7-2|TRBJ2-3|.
CASSLVDRAQDTQYF
TGTGCCAGCAGCCTAGTCGACAGGGCACAAGATACGCAGTATTTT
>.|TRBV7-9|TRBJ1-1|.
CASSLVGGGSSHTEAFF
TGTGCCAGCAGCTTAGTAGGCGGGGGGAGTTCCCACACTGAAGCTTTCTTT
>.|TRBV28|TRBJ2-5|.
CASSSEDIIQETQYF
TGTGCCAGCAGTTCCGAGGACATCATTCAAGAGACCCAGTACTTC
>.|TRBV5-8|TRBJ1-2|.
CASSPTMDYGYTF
TGTGCCAGCAGCCCAACTATGGACTATGGCTACACCTTC
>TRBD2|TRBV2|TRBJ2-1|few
CASSRLREVNEQFF
TGTGCCAGCAGCAGATTACGGGAGGTTAATGAGCAGTTCTTC
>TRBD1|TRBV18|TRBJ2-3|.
CASSRGQASSTDTQYF
TGTGCCAGCTCACGGGGACAGGCTTCTAGCACAGATACGCAGTATTTT
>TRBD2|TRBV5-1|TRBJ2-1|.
CASSRGILAGGSSYNEQFF
TGCGCCAGCAGCCGGGGGATACTAGCGGGAGGTTCCTCCTACAATGAGCAGTTCTTC
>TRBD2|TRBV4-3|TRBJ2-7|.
CASSQRASGGASYEQYF
TGCGCCAGCAGCCAAAGGGCTAGCGGGGGGGCTTCCTACGAGCAGTACTTC
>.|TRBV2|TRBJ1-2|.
CASSEEAANYGYTF
TGTGCCAGCAGTGAAGAGGCGGCTAACTATGGCTACACCTTC
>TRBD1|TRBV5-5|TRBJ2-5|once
CASSLEGGRETQYF
TGTGCCAGCAGCTTGGAAGGGGGCCGGGAGACCCAGTACTTC
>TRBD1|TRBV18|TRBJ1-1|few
CASSTGGLMNTEAFF
TGTGCCAGCTCTACAGGGGGCCTTATGAACACTGAAGCTTTCTTT
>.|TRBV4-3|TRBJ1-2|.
CASSQEAGWQTYGYTF
TGCGCCAGCAGCCAAGAGGCGGGGTGGCAGACCTATGGCTACACCTTC
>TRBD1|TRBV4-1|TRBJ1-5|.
CASSQGDRGDQPQHF
TGCGCCAGCAGCCAAGGGGACAGGGGGGATCAGCCCCAGCATTTT
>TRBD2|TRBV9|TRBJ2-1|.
CASTGGNYNEQFF
TGTGCCAGCACGGGGGGAAACTACAATGAGCAGTTCTTC
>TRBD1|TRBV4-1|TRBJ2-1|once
CASSQGQGAYNEQFF
TGCGCCAGCAGCCAAGGACAGGGAGCCTACAATGAGCAGTTCTTC
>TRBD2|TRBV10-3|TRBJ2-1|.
CAITSRLAGGYNEQFF
TGTGCCATCACTTCCCGACTAGCGGGAGGCTACAATGAGCAGTTCTTC
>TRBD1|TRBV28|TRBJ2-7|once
CASSFRDRVSYEQYF
TGTGCCAGCAGTTTTCGGGACAGGGTGTCCTACGAGCAGTACTTC
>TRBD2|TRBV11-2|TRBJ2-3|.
CASTGLSGSRVDTQYF
TGTGCCAGCACCGGACTCAGCGGGAGTCGGGTGGATACGCAGTATTTT
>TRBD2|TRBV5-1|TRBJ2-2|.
CATHPLAGGSGELFF
TGCGCCACCCACCCACTAGCGGGGGGCTCGGGGGAGCTGTTTTTT
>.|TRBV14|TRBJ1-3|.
CASSLRDNSGNTIYF
TGTGCCAGCAGCCTCCGGGACAACTCTGGAAACACCATATATTTT
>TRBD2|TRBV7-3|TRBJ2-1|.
CASSPEGTSGGWVGFF
TGTGCCAGCAGCCCGGAGGGGACTAGCGGGGGGTGGGTCGGGTTCTTC
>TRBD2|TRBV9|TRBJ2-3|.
CASSDSRGLAEFTDTQYF
TGTGCCAGCAGCGACTCGAGGGGACTAGCGGAATTCACAGATACGCAGTATTTT
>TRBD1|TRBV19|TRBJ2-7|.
CASSARDRVYEQYF
TGTGCCAGTAGTGCCCGGGACAGGGTCTACGAGCAGTACTTC
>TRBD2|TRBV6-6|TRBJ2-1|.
CASRSSGRGYNEQFF
TGTGCCAGCAGGTCCAGCGGGAGAGGCTACAATGAGCAGTTCTTC
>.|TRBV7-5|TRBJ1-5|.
CARSPDLRKLGLWWGQPQHF
TGTGCCAGAAGCCCCGACCTCAGGAAACTGGGACTCTGGTGGGGTCAGCCCCAGCATTTT
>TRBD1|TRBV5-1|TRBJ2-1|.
CASSRGTGTYNEQFF
TGCGCCAGCAGCCGGGGGACAGGGACCTACAATGAGCAGTTCTTC
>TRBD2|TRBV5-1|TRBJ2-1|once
CASSQALAGGYNEQFF
TGCGCCAGCAGCCAAGCACTAGCGGGAGGGTACAATGAGCAGTTCTTC
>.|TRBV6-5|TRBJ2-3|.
CASSFRRGQRTDTQYF
TGTGCCAGCAGTTTCCGGCGGGGCCAGCGCACAGATACGCAGTATTTT
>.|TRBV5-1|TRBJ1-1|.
CASRIGGTANTEAFF
TGCGCCAGCCGCATTGGCGGGACGGCAAACACTGAAGCTTTCTTT
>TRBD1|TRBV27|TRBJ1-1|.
CASSLGGPGGAAAFF
TGTGCCAGCAGTTTAGGAGGCCCAGGGGGCGCAGCGGCTTTCTTT
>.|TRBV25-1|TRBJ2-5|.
CASSESAQRETQYF
TGTGCCAGCAGTGAATCCGCCCAGAGGGAGACCCAGTACTTC
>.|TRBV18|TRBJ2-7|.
CASSPKSNEQYF
TGTGCCAGCTCACCTAAAAGCAACGAGCAGTACTTC
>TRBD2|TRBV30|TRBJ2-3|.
CAWSLILPLAGYGTTDTQYF
TGTGCCTGGAGTCTTATTCTCCCTCTAGCGGGTTACGGGACCACAGATACGCAGTATTTT
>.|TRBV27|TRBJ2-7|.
CASSLGQRFYGGMDEQYF
TGTGCCAGCAGTTTAGGACAGCGGTTCTATGGGGGTATGGACGAGCAGTACTTC
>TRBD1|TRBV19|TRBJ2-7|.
CASSLTGEYEQYF
TGTGCCAGTAGCCTGACAGGGGAATACGAGCAGTACTTC
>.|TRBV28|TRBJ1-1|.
CATQGGGTFNTEAFF
TGTGCCACTCAAGGAGGAGGCACCTTTAACACTGAAGCTTTCTTT
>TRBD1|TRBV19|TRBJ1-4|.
CASSPGQDNEKLFF
TGTGCCAGTAGCCCGGGACAGGATAATGAAAAACTGTTTTTT
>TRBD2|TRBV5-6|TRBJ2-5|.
CASRLADQETQYF
TGTGCCAGCAGACTAGCGGATCAAGAGACCCAGTACTTC
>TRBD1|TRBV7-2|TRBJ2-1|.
CASSLGTGTLNEQFF
TGTGCCAGCAGCTTAGGGACAGGGACGCTTAATGAGCAGTTCTTC
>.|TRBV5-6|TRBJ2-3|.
CASSSYPLTDTQYF
TGTGCCAGCAGCTCCTACCCCTTGACAGATACGCAGTATTTT
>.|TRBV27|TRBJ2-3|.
CASSYLAASTDTQYF
TGTGCCAGCAGTTATCTGGCAGCGAGCACAGATACGCAGTATTTT
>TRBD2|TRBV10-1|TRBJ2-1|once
CASSEETSGSYNEQFF
TGCGCCAGCAGTGAGGAGACTAGCGGGAGTTACAATGAGCAGTTCTTC
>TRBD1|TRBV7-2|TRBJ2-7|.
CASSLPGQGGSEQYF
TGTGCCAGCAGCCTACCGGGACAGGGGGGTTCCGAGCAGTACTTC